This T cell receptor delta chain stems from a study of γδ T cells in repeated Plasmodium falciparum infection. Study background: Age- and gender-matched Australian children served as comparison for malaria-exposed Malian children. Malaria-naive adults were infected with P. falciparum NF54 four times over roughly 620 days. Sampling occurred at baseline, pre-infection for selected infections, and 21 days post-infection.

The CDR3 runs to 20 residues. Deletions cut 3 bases from V and 2 bases from J, with 30 bases between. Germline V lookup: CDR1 GEAIGNYY, CDR2 EKD. TCRdb redid clone calling on the multiplex PCR reads using CATT. This sample has 50,000 to 60,000 delta-chain clones, with about 1.9% found just once. Flow sorting of PBMC yielded separate Vgamma9/Vdelta2+ and Vdelta2-negative gammadelta T cell populations for bulk repertoire analysis. About this clone: A read error is likely here: a far larger clone is one base away. At the DNA level, this CDR3 is encoded by other sequences in the same sample as well.

This clonotype was sampled from a pool of human donors (malaria-infected and uninfected, not separated). The chain couples TRDV2 to TRDJ1; D could derive from TRDD2 or TRDD3 (5 bases each). Here the J gene came from matching the DNA to germline, since TCRdb omits it. Sequenced: gamma-delta T cells from blood. DNA for the CDR3: TGTGCCTGTGACTCGGTCGCCGTTCGGGGGGCTTCCCTGTATACCGATAAACTCATCTTT. Translation gives CACDSVAVRGASLYTDKLIF.